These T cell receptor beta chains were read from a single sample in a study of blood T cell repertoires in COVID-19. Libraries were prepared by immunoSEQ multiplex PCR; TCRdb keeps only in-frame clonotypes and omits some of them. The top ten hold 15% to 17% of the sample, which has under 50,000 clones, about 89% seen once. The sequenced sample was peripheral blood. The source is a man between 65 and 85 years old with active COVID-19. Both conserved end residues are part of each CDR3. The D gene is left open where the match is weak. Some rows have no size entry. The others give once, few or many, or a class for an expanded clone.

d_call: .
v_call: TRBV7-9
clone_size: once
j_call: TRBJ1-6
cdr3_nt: TGTGCCAGCAGCTTAGACCGGGGTGCCCTCCACTTT
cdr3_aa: CASSLDRGALHF

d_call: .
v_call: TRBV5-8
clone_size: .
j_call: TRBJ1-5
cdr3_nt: TGTGCCAGCAGCATGGAGGTGGCAGTGGGGCCATATAGCAATCAGCCCCAGCATTTT
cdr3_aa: CASSMEVAVGPYSNQPQHF

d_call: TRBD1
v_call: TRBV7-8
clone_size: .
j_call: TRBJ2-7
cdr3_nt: TGTGCCAGCAGCTTGGGGCTCACGGGACAGGGATCTGGGGAGCAGTACTTC
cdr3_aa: CASSLGLTGQGSGEQYF

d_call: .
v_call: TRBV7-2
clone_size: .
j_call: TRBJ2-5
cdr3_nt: TGTGCCAGCAGCCCGTACCAAGAGACCCAGTACTTC
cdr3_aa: CASSPYQETQYF

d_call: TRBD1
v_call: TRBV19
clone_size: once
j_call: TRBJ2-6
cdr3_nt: TGTGCCAGTAGATTGGGACAGGGGGCAGCTGGGGCCAACGTCCTGACTTTC
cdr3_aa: CASRLGQGAAGANVLTF

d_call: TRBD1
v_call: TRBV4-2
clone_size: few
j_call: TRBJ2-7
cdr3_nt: TGTGCCAGCAGCCGAGCCTCGGGACAGGGCTCCTACGAGCAGTACTTC
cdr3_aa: CASSRASGQGSYEQYF

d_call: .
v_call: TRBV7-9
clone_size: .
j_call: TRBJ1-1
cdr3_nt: TGTGCCAGCAGCTTCGACACGCAGGTCGTGAACACTGAAGCTTTCTTT
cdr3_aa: CASSFDTQVVNTEAFF

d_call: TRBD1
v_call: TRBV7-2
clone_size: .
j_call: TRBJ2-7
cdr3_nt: TGTGCCAGCAGTGGGGGGGGGACAGGGCAATACGAGCAGTACTTC
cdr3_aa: CASSGGGTGQYEQYF

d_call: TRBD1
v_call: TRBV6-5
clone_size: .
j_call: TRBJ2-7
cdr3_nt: TGTGCCAGCAGTTACTCTATAGGCAGGGGGAACGAGCAGTACTTC
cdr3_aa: CASSYSIGRGNEQYF

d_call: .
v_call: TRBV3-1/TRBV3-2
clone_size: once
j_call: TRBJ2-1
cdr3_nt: TGTGCCAGCAGCCACTCCGGGACAGCGGGGGTCGGGAATTACAATGAGCAGTTCTTC
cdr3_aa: CASSHSGTAGVGNYNEQFF

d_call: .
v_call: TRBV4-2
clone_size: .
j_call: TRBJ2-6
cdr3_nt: TGTGCCAGCAGCCAAGATCCACCCAGGACTGGGGCCAACGTCCTGACTTTC
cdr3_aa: CASSQDPPRTGANVLTF

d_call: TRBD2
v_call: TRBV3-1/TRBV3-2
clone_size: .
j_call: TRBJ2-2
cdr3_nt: TGTGCCAGCAGCCAAGATCCTGGCGGGGGTACCGCCGGGGAGCTGTTTTTT
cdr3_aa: CASSQDPGGGTAGELFF

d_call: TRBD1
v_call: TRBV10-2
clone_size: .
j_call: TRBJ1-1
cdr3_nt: TGCGCCAGCAACCAAGACAGGGCGGCAGCTTTCTTT
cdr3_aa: CASNQDRAAAFF

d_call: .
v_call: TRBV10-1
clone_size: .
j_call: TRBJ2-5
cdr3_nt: TGCGCCAGCAGGGGTAATCTAGAAGAGACCCAGTACTTC
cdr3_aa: CASRGNLEETQYF

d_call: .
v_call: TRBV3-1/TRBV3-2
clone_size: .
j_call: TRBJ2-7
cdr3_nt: TGTGCCAGCAGCCAAGTTGGGGGGACGAGGGGCGAGCAGTACTTC
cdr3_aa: CASSQVGGTRGEQYF

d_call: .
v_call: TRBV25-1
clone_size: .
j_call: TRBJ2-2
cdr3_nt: TGTGCCAGCAGGACACAGAACACCGGGGAGCTGTTTTTT
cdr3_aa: CASRTQNTGELFF

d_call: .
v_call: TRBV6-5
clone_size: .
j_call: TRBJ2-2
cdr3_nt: TGTGCCAGCAGTTTACCGGAGACCGGGGAGCTGTTTTTT
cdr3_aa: CASSLPETGELFF

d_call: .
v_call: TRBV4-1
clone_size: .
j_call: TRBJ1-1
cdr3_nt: TGCGCCAGCAGTCATCAATCCCCGAGACAGAACATGAACACTGAAGCTTTCTTT
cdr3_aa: CASSHQSPRQNMNTEAFF

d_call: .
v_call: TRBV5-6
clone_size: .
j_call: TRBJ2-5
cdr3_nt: TGTGCCAGCAGCTTGGTCGGCGGGCAGACGTCCCAGTACTTC
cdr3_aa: CASSLVGGQTSQYF

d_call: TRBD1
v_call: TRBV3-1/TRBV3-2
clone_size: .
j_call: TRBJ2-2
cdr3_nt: TGTGCCAGCAGGACAGGGGCGAACACCGGGGAGCTGTTTTTT
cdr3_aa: CASRTGANTGELFF

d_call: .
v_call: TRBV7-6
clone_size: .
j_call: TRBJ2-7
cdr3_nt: TGTGCCAGCAGCCCGCGGCGAATTGGATTTTACGAGCAGTACTTC
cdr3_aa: CASSPRRIGFYEQYF

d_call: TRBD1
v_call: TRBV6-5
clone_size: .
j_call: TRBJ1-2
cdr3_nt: TGTGCCAGCAGTTACCTCGGGGGACAGGGAGGGGGCTACACCTTC
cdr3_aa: CASSYLGGQGGGYTF

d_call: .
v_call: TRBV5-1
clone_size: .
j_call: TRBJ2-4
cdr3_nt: TGCGCCAGCGGGGCCCAATCCCAGGGGCCGCTTCTGGCCAAAAACATTCAGTACTTC
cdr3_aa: CASGAQSQGPLLAKNIQYF

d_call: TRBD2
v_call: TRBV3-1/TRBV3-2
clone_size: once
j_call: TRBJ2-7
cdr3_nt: TGTGCCAGCAGCCGGACTAGCGGGGGGGACACTTTCTACGAGCAGTACTTC
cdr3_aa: CASSRTSGGDTFYEQYF

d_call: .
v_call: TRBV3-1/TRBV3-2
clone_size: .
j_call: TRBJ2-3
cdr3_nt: TGTGCCAGCAGCCAAGATCTGCGGGGTTGGGGTGGGAGTGACACAGATACGCAGTATTTT
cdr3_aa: CASSQDLRGWGGSDTDTQYF

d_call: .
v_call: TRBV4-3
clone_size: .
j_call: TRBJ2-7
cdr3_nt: TGCGCCAGCAGCCAAGATCTGGGGAGGGGGAGCGACGAGCAGTACTTC
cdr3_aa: CASSQDLGRGSDEQYF

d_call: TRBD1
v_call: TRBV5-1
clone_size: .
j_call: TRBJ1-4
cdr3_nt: TGCGCCAGCAGCCCCGGGACAGGAGAGCGAGTAGAAAAACTGTTTTTT
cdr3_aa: CASSPGTGERVEKLFF

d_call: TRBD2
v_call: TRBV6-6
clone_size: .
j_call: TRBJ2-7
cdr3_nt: TGTGCCAGCAGTATCGATCTCGGGGGGGGATCTTACGAGCAGTACTTC
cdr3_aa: CASSIDLGGGSYEQYF

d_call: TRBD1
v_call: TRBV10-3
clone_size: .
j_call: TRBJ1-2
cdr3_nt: TGTGCCATCAGTGAGTCGTGGACAGGTGAGAGGAGTGGCTACACCTTC
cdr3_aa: CAISESWTGERSGYTF

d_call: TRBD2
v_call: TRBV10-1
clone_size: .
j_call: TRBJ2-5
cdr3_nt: TGCGCCAGCAGTGATAAGGATAGCGGGTCCCAAGAGACCCAGTACTTC
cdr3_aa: CASSDKDSGSQETQYF

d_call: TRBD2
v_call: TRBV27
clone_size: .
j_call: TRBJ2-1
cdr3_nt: TGTGCCAGCAAAAAGCGGGGGGTCTACAATGAGCAGTTCTTC
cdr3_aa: CASKKRGVYNEQFF

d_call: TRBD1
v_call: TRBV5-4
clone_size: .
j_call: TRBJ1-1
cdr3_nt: TGTGCCAGCAGCATTTCAGGGGGGAACACTGAAGCTTTCTTT
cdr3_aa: CASSISGGNTEAFF

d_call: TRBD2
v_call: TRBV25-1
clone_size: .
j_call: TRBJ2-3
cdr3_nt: TGTGCCAGCAGTGATTTTAGCGGGGGGGCCGGTCTGCCAGATACGCAGTATTTT
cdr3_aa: CASSDFSGGAGLPDTQYF

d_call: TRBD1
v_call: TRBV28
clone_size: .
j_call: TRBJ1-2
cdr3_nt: TGTGCCAGCAGTTTCCCCTCGACAGGGGGCAGCTATGGCTACACCTTC
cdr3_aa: CASSFPSTGGSYGYTF

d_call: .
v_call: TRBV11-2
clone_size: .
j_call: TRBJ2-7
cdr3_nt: TGTGCCAGCAGCTTATCACAGGGTTCCTACGAGCAGTACTTC
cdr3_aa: CASSLSQGSYEQYF

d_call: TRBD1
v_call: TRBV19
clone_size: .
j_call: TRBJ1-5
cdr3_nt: TGTGCCAGTAGTATAAGAGGGGGCGGGGAAGCAACCTTTAGCAATCAGCCCCAGCATTTT
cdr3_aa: CASSIRGGGEATFSNQPQHF

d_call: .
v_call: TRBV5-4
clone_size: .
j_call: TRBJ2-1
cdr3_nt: TGTGCCAGCAGCCCGACCGGGGTTAGCTACAATGAGCAGTTCTTC
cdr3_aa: CASSPTGVSYNEQFF

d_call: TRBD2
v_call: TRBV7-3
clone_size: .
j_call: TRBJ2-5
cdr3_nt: TGTGCCAGCAGCCTCCGGGGACTAGCGGGGGGATTACTACAAGAGACCCAGTACTTC
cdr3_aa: CASSLRGLAGGLLQETQYF

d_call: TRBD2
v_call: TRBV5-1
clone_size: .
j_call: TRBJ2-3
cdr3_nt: TGCGCCAGCAGCCGCAAACTAGCGGGGGGAGCAGATACGCAGTATTTT
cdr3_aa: CASSRKLAGGADTQYF